This record covers a single T cell receptor (beta chain). What it binds is not known. This sample is drawn from a study of monozygotic twins with inflammatory bowel disease. The study's findings and limits: Lower sharing of clonotypes with other individuals was seen in IBD patients than in healthy twins. This was most marked in patients showing signs of disease activity.

A total RNA quantity of approximately 3,700 ng went into each TCR library. For every sample, eight separate reactions were used to make cDNA. No DNA is given; TCRdb re-called the 5' RACE reads and lists each CDR3 protein once. The sample features nearly 45,000 distinct CDR3 sequences, with 4% to 6.5% in its top ten. The germline V gene has CDR1 MDHEN and CDR2 SYDVKM. The CDR3 loop spans 14 amino acids. The sequence came from a human donor with ulcerative colitis or Crohn's disease, or a healthy co-twin of an affected twin (not recorded which). This sequence joins TRBV28 and TRBJ2-3; TCRdb selects TRBD1, and the lack of DNA leaves this call unchecked. The source material was blood. This chain's CDR3 is CAAQDGGRPDTQYF.